These 27 T cell receptor beta chains originate from one sample sequenced in a study of blood T cells in healthy people across ages. PCR was performed a second time for about 6 to 12 cycles using a sample-barcoded 5' primer and a J-beta primer mix. TCRdb re-analysed the 5' RACE reads in MiXCR, keeping a single row per CDR3 protein. In the table there are around 1,500,000 distinct CDR3 sequences, approximately 28% of which are singletons. Sequencing was carried out using blood. The receptors derive from a woman between 25 and 40 years old in good health.

Only a few counts were recorded for this clonotype. The V and J genes are TRBV7-2 and TRBJ1-6; D unresolved. Trimming shortened V by 3 bases and J by 5 bases, and 11 bases separated the two germline ends. The CDR3 contains 15 residues. Germline assignment: CDR1 SGHTA and CDR2 FQGNSA. The CDR3, as DNA: TGTGCCAGCAGCTTGTTCGGGAGGGATAATTCACCCCTCCACTTT. Amino acids: CASSLFGRDNSPLHF.

The rearrangement links TRBV6-1 to TRBJ2-5, with 7 positions matching TRBD1. V lost 6 bases and J lost 4; bases outside the gene matches: 23. The CDR3 length is 19 residues. Germline V gives CDR1 MNHNS, CDR2 SASEGT. The CDR3 DNA is TGTGCCAGCAGCTTTACCAGACGATTGGGACAGAGTAGTACAGAGACCCAGTACTTC. It translates to CASSFTRRLGQSSTETQYF.

This clonotype was seen more than once but under ten times. The chain employs TRBV9 and TRBJ1-4; D call uncertain. Germline loops: CDR1 SGDLS, CDR2 YYNGEE. The CDR3 length is 15 residues. Trimming removed 1 base from V and 4 bases from J, with 11 bases in between. Here the CDR3 reads CASSVFGRNNEKLFF. The CDR3 bases are TGTGCCAGCAGCGTATTCGGGCGAAATAATGAAAAACTGTTTTTT. Full variable domain (outside the CDR3, taken from reference TRBV9 and TRBJ1-4): DSGVTQTPKHLITATGQRVTLRCSPRSGDLSVYWYQQSLDQGLQFLIQYYNGEERAKGNILERFSAQQFPDLHSELNLSSLELGDSALYFCASSVFGRNNEKLFFGSGTQLSVL.

With regard to this clonotype: The junction and the germline gene differ at one end; a read error may be behind it. The chain has TRBV3-1 and TRBJ2-1; unclear D gene. Germline V gives CDR1 LGHDT, CDR2 YNNKEL (reference sequence). This CDR3 has 15 residues. The CDR3 here is CASSQDGRSYNEQFF. Written as DNA, the CDR3 is TGCGCCAGCAGCCAAGACGGCCGCTCCTACAATGAGCAGTTCTTC.

This rearrangement joins TRBV15 to TRBJ2-3, with 7 bases matching TRBD1. The CDR3 is 15 residues long. Trimming removed 5 bases from V and 5 bases from J; junction bases left unmatched: 10. The germline V gene has CDR1 LNHNV and CDR2 YYDKDF (reference sequence). CDR3 sequence: CATSGGQEALDTQYF. The CDR3 DNA reads TGTGCCACCAGCGGCGGACAGGAGGCATTAGATACGCAGTATTTT.

The chain is built from TRBV25-1 and TRBJ1-1; maybe TRBD1 (5 bases). In germline, CDR1 is MGHDK, CDR2 SYGVNS. The CDR3 extends over 17 amino acids. Trimming removed 1 base from V and 0 bases from J, with 15 bases in between. The DNA of the CDR3 is TGTGCCAGCAGTGAATCCCTCCCCGGGGACCTGAACACTGAAGCTTTCTTT. This translates into CASSESLPGDLNTEAFF.

This clonotype was detected ten times or more. The chain joins TRBV20-1 to TRBJ2-1, with D possibly TRBD1 on 6 matching bases. V dropped 7 bases and J dropped 1 base, with 23 bases sitting between them. The CDR3 runs to 17 residues. Looked up from germline, CDR1 is DFQATT and CDR2 is SNEGSKA (reference sequence). CDR3 protein: CSVYPMGVRGSYNEQFF. The DNA of the CDR3 is TGCAGTGTTTACCCAATGGGGGTCAGGGGTTCCTACAATGAGCAGTTCTTC.

This clonotype was seen repeatedly, ten times or more. V gene TRBV20-1 combines with J gene TRBJ2-5, with a tentative D call TRBD1 (5 bases). Per the germline V gene, CDR1 is DFQATT and CDR2 is SNEGSKA (reference sequence). Between the trimmed V and J ends, which lost 7 bases and 1 base, there was a span of 16 bases. The CDR3 is 14 amino acids. The CDR3 coding sequence is TGCAGTGGCCAGGGAAGGGGTCGCCAAGAGACCCAGTACTTC. It codes for CSGQGRGRQETQYF.

The CDR3 DNA reads as TGTGCCAGCAGCCAAGAACTCAGGGGCTACGAGCAGTACTTC. Protein product: CASSQELRGYEQYF. The rearrangement joins TRBV14 to TRBJ2-7; weak D call: TRBD1 (6 bases). Germline V CDR1 and CDR2: SGHDN, FVKESK. V lost 0 bases and J lost 3, with 9 bases in between. The length of the CDR3 is 14 residues.

This clonotype was seen a single time. A much larger clone differs from this one at a single base, so this may be a read error. This CDR3 fails to terminate in the conserved phenylalanine or tryptophan, so it likely reflects a read error. The chain couples TRBV7-2 to TRBJ2-1; D may correspond to TRBD1 or TRBD2 (7 bases each). Germline assignment: CDR1 SGHTA and CDR2 FQGNSA. The CDR3 spans 18 residues. V lost 1 base to trimming and J lost 3 bases, with 19 bases between them. CDR3 residues: CASSLGGTAGRLYNEQFL. The CDR3 DNA sequence: TGTGCCAGCAGCTTAGGGGGGACAGCGGGAAGACTCTACAATGAGCAGTTCTTA.

This clonotype was counted at least ten times. This sequence joins TRBV7-9 and TRBJ2-7; the D is unclear. Per the germline V gene, CDR1 is SEHNR and CDR2 is FQNEAQ (reference sequence). The length of the CDR3 is 14 residues. V shed 1 base and J shed 5 bases, with 12 bases lying between them. The CDR3 loop is CASSLVLTGDEQYF. The DNA of the CDR3 is TGTGCCAGCAGCTTAGTCTTGACGGGTGACGAGCAGTACTTC.

This clonotype has more than one count but fewer than ten. This chain links TRBV7-9 with TRBJ1-5; D gene uncertain. The CDR3 is 14 amino acids. Trimming removed 4 bases at V and 5 bases at J, with 12 bases between. Germline CDR1 is SEHNR and CDR2 is FQNEAQ (reference sequence). This CDR3 reads CASSSSAGYQPQHF. CDR3 DNA sequence: TGTGCCAGCAGCTCCTCGGCAGGCTATCAGCCCCAGCATTTT.

This clonotype has more than one count but fewer than ten. This chain connects TRBV20-1 to TRBJ1-5; tentative D call: TRBD1 (5 bases). The CDR3 runs 14 residues. Trimming pared 5 bases from V and 0 bases from J, leaving 11 bases between. Germline CDR1 is DFQATT and CDR2 is SNEGSKA (reference sequence). This chain's CDR3 is CSAGGGLSNQPQHF. CDR3 nucleotide sequence: TGCAGTGCTGGGGGAGGGCTTAGCAATCAGCCCCAGCATTTT.

This clonotype came up a few times. This rearrangement joins TRBV20-1 to TRBJ2-1; the match to TRBD2 covers 10 bases. Looked up from germline, CDR1 is DFQATT and CDR2 is SNEGSKA (reference sequence). This CDR3 comprises 14 residues. Trimming cost V 6 bases and J 12 bases; bases outside gene matches: 14. The CDR3 here is CSAQLAGPQPGQFF. CDR3 DNA: TGCAGTGCGCAACTAGCGGGGCCACAACCTGGGCAGTTCTTC.

This clonotype was counted ten times or more. The chain uses TRBV5-1 and TRBJ2-7; the D gene is possibly TRBD1 (5 bases). Per germline, CDR1 SGHRS and CDR2 YFSETQ. V was shortened by 5 bases and J by 4 bases, with 13 bases between the two germline ends. This CDR3 contains 13 residues. The CDR3 DNA is TGCGCCAGCAGAGAAGGGGCCGGATACGAGCAGTACTTC. Amino acid sequence: CASREGAGYEQYF. The entire variable domain, with the rest obtained from reference TRBV5-1 and TRBJ2-7, is as follows: KAGVTQTPRYLIKTRGQQVTLSCSPISGHRSVSWYQQTPGQGLQFLFEYFSETQRNKGNFPGRFSGRQFSNSRSEMNVSTLELGDSALYLCASREGAGYEQYFGPGTRLTVT.

The gene calls are TRBV3-1 and TRBJ2-7; possible D gene TRBD2, 6 bases. The germline CDR1 and CDR2 sequences are LGHDT and YNNKEL (reference sequence). V shed 4 bases and J shed 1 base, with 17 bases lying between them. This CDR3 is 16 amino acids long. The CDR3: CASSREEVGGSYEQYF. Written as DNA, the CDR3 is TGTGCCAGCAGCCGAGAGGAGGTGGGGGGATCCTACGAGCAGTACTTC.

This chain uses TRBV29-1 with TRBJ2-7, with D maybe TRBD1 (6 bases). V lost 6 bases, J lost 2 bases, and 14 bases lay in between. The CDR3 has 13 residues. In germline, CDR1 is SQVTM, CDR2 ANQGSEA. CDR3: CSVAQGRAYEQYF. The CDR3 region has the DNA TGCAGCGTGGCCCAGGGGCGGGCCTACGAGCAGTACTTC.

The gene calls are TRBV29-1 and TRBJ1-2; D call uncertain. The CDR3 consists of 11 residues. The germline V and J ends were trimmed by 0 bases and 8 bases, with 7 bases remaining between them. CDR1 and CDR2 from the germline V gene are SQVTM and ANQGSEA. The CDR3 DNA sequence: TGCAGCGTTGAAGAAGCCGGAGGCTACACCTTC. It codes for CSVEEAGGYTF. Supplemented by reference TRBV29-1 and TRBJ1-2, the full variable domain reads SAVISQKPSRDICQRGTSLTIQCQVDSQVTMMFWYRQQPGQSLTLIATANQGSEATYESGFVIDKFPISRPNLTFSTLTVSNMSPEDSSIYLCSVEEAGGYTFGSGTRLTVV.

Comments on this clonotype: A read error is likely, as this CDR3 ends without the conserved phenylalanine or tryptophan. The DNA is omitted, as the CDR3 cannot be located on it reliably, and the CDR3 follows TCRdb's listing. The chain employs TRBV12-3 or TRBV12-4 and TRBJ2-4; TRBD1 is the table's D call and was not checked against the DNA. The CDR3 is 12 amino acids in total, end residues counted. CDR3 sequence reads: CASSRTGTGVVL.

This clonotype appeared a few times. The chain uses TRBV27 and TRBJ1-5, with TRBD1 matching over 7 bases. With 0 bases clipped from V and 2 bases from J, the junction kept 10 bases outside the gene matches. The CDR3 consists of 18 residues. CDR1 is MNHEY, CDR2 SMNVEV, per germline (reference sequence). Here the CDR3 DNA reads TGTGCCAGCAGTTTATCCTCTCCCAGGGGGGGAGGCAATCAGCCCCAGCATTTT. It translates to CASSLSSPRGGGNQPQHF.

The V gene is TRBV7-2, the J gene TRBJ2-7; no firm D call. The V end was cut by 4 bases, the J end by 7 bases, with 14 bases between. CDR3 size: 13 residues. Germline CDR1 is SGHTA and CDR2 is FQGNSA. DNA of the CDR3: TGTGCCAGCAGCTATAGGGCCATCCAAGAGCAGTACTTC. This sequence encodes CASSYRAIQEQYF.

This clonotype was seen at least ten times. The rearrangement uses TRBV29-1 and TRBJ1-2, with 8 bases lining up with TRBD1. Per germline, CDR1 SQVTM and CDR2 ANQGSEA. V lost 6 bases to trimming and J lost 0 bases; unmatched junction nucleotides: 3. This CDR3 region has 13 residues. CDR3 in DNA: TGCAGCGTCGACAGGGGAGCTAACTATGGCTACACCTTC. This translates into CSVDRGANYGYTF.

The sample holds many counts of this clonotype. The chain links TRBV7-2 to TRBJ2-4; 8 positions agree with TRBD2. CDR1 is SGHTA and CDR2 is FQGNSA in the germline V gene. This CDR3 has 16 amino acids. Losses at the gene ends were 5 bases for V and 1 base for J; bases not matched to a gene: 7. CDR3 residues: CASSQAGESAKNIQYF. DNA of the CDR3: TGTGCCAGCAGCCAAGCGGGAGAGTCGGCCAAAAACATTCAGTACTTC.

This chain links TRBV24-1 with TRBJ2-1; a weak D match, TRBD2 (6 bases). Looked up from germline, CDR1 is KGHDR and CDR2 is SFDVKD. The V gene lost 1 base and the J gene lost 8 bases, with 8 bases spanning the gap. The CDR3 spans 13 residues. The CDR3 DNA follows: TGTGCCACCAGTGATTTAGGAGGGGATGAGCAGTTCTTC. Residues: CATSDLGGDEQFF.

This clonotype was counted ten times or more. The rearrangement links TRBV20-1 to TRBJ2-7, with no clear D. The CDR3 consists of 13 residues. The germline CDR1 and CDR2 sequences are DFQATT and SNEGSKA (reference sequence). The germline V and J ends were trimmed by 5 bases and 3 bases, with 14 bases remaining between them. The CDR3 DNA reads as TGCAGTGCTTTTTCGCCCCCCCTCTACGAGCAGTACTTC. Its protein product is CSAFSPPLYEQYF.

This clonotype was seen more than once but under ten times. The V and J genes are TRBV2 and TRBJ2-7, with 8 bases lining up with TRBD1. Trimming took 4 bases from V and 4 from J; bases not matched to a gene: 6. The CDR3 covers 14 residues. The germline CDR1 and CDR2 sequences are SNHLY and FYNNEI. This chain's CDR3 is CASSGTGRPYEQYF. The CDR3 DNA reads TGTGCCAGCAGTGGGACAGGGAGGCCTTACGAGCAGTACTTC.

This clonotype was counted only a few times. The chain recombines TRBV7-9 with TRBJ2-7; D perhaps matches TRBD2 (6 bases). Trimming stripped 5 bases from V and 0 bases from J, with 14 bases between. Germline V CDR1 and CDR2: SEHNR, FQNEAQ (reference sequence). The length of the CDR3 is 15 residues. The CDR3 region has the DNA TGTGCCAGCAGCCATAGCGGTATAAGCTCCTACGAGCAGTACTTC. It codes for CASSHSGISSYEQYF.